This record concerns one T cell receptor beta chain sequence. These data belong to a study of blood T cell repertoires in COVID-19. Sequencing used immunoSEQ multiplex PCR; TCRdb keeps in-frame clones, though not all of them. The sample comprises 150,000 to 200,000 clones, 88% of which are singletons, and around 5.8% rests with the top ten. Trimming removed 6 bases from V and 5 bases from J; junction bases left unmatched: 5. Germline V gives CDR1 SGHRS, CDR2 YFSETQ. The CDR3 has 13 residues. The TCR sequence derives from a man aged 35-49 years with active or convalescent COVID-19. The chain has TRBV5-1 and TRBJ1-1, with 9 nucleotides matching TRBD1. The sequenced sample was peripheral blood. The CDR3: CASTLGTGTEAFF. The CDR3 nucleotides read TGCGCCAGCACCCTAGGGACAGGGACTGAAGCTTTCTTT. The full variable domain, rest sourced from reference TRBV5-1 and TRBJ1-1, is KAGVTQTPRYLIKTRGQQVTLSCSPISGHRSVSWYQQTPGQGLQFLFEYFSETQRNKGNFPGRFSGRQFSNSRSEMNVSTLELGDSALYLCASTLGTGTEAFFGQGTRLTVV.